Listed below are T cell receptor beta chains from one sample, sequenced in a study of blood T cells in healthy people across ages. Each CDR3 protein gets one entry after TCRdb re-called the 5' RACE reads with MiXCR. The sample comprises about 800,000 distinct CDR3 sequences, about 62% of which are singletons, and roughly 20% rests with the top ten. Sequencing was carried out using blood. All receptors come from a young man in good health. Both conserved end residues are part of each CDR3. The order of the fields is V gene, clone size, J gene, D gene, CDR3 length, CDR3 DNA, CDR3 protein. A D gene is named only where the DNA matches it firmly. Rows may omit the clone size; those that give it use once, few, many or a size class.

v_call: TRBV5-5
clone_size: -
j_call: TRBJ2-1
d_call: -
cdr3_length: 15
cdr3_nt: TGTGCCAGCAGCTTCTCAGGGGCCCTCTACAATGAGCAGTTCTTC
cdr3_aa: CASSFSGALYNEQFF

v_call: TRBV6-2/TRBV6-3
clone_size: -
j_call: TRBJ2-7
d_call: -
cdr3_length: 16
cdr3_nt: TGTGCCAGCAGTTACTCGAGGAGGGGACCCTCCTACGAGCAGTACTTC
cdr3_aa: CASSYSRRGPSYEQYF

v_call: TRBV7-2
clone_size: few
j_call: TRBJ2-3
d_call: -
cdr3_length: 13
cdr3_nt: TGTGCCAGCAGCTTAGGGCGGGACGATGGGCAGTATTTT
cdr3_aa: CASSLGRDDGQYF

v_call: TRBV7-2
clone_size: -
j_call: TRBJ2-3
d_call: -
cdr3_length: 15
cdr3_nt: TGTGCCAGCAGCCTTGGGGGTTTCTGGACAGATACGCAGTATTTT
cdr3_aa: CASSLGGFWTDTQYF

v_call: TRBV9
clone_size: -
j_call: TRBJ2-4
d_call: TRBD1
cdr3_length: 16
cdr3_nt: TGTGCCAGCGGTACAGGGGATGTGGGTGTGAGTGACATTCAGTACTTC
cdr3_aa: CASGTGDVGVSDIQYF

v_call: TRBV29-1
clone_size: -
j_call: TRBJ1-2
d_call: -
cdr3_length: 11
cdr3_nt: TGCAGCGGCAGGGACAACTATGGCTACACCTTC
cdr3_aa: CSGRDNYGYTF

v_call: TRBV7-8
clone_size: once
j_call: TRBJ2-1
d_call: -
cdr3_length: 12
cdr3_nt: TGTGCCAGCAGCTTAAGTAGCCATGAGCAGTTCTTC
cdr3_aa: CASSLSSHEQFF

v_call: TRBV9
clone_size: few
j_call: TRBJ2-3
d_call: -
cdr3_length: 15
cdr3_nt: TGTGCCAGCAGCCCCCGGACCACTAGCACAGATACGCAGTATTTT
cdr3_aa: CASSPRTTSTDTQYF

v_call: TRBV5-1
clone_size: -
j_call: TRBJ2-3
d_call: TRBD2
cdr3_length: 15
cdr3_nt: TGCGCCAGCAGCCGGGAGGGTCTGTCCACAGATACGCAGTATTTT
cdr3_aa: CASSREGLSTDTQYF

v_call: TRBV30
clone_size: -
j_call: TRBJ2-7
d_call: -
cdr3_length: 14
cdr3_nt: TGTGCCTGGAATAAAGGGAGGATCTCCTACGAGCAGTACTTC
cdr3_aa: CAWNKGRISYEQYF

v_call: TRBV6-1
clone_size: few
j_call: TRBJ2-4
d_call: -
cdr3_length: 13
cdr3_nt: TGTGCCAGCAGTGAAGGAGGCGTTAACATTCAGTACTTC
cdr3_aa: CASSEGGVNIQYF

v_call: TRBV20-1
clone_size: -
j_call: TRBJ2-7
d_call: -
cdr3_length: 16
cdr3_nt: TGCAGTGCTAGAGATCTTAGGGCCGCATGGACCTACGAGCAGTACTTC
cdr3_aa: CSARDLRAAWTYEQYF

v_call: TRBV18
clone_size: -
j_call: TRBJ2-7
d_call: -
cdr3_length: 17
cdr3_nt: TGTGCCAGCTCCAAACATGCCAGTGGTCAGCGCTCCTACGAGCAGTACTTC
cdr3_aa: CASSKHASGQRSYEQYF

v_call: TRBV9
clone_size: -
j_call: TRBJ1-1
d_call: -
cdr3_length: 14
cdr3_nt: TGTGCCAGCACCCCGGGAACTGGAGCAGCTGAAGCTTTCTTT
cdr3_aa: CASTPGTGAAEAFF

v_call: TRBV30
clone_size: -
j_call: TRBJ1-4
d_call: -
cdr3_length: 11
cdr3_nt: TGTGCCTGGAGTGTACAGGAAAAACTGTTTTTT
cdr3_aa: CAWSVQEKLFF

v_call: TRBV20-1
clone_size: -
j_call: TRBJ2-1
d_call: TRBD1
cdr3_length: 13
cdr3_nt: TGCAGTGCTTTCCGGGACAGTTACAATGAGCAGTTCTTC
cdr3_aa: CSAFRDSYNEQFF

v_call: TRBV11-2
clone_size: few
j_call: TRBJ2-5
d_call: TRBD2
cdr3_length: 15
cdr3_nt: TGTGCCAGCAGCCCAAGCGGGAGTCTCCGTCATGAGCAGTACTTC
cdr3_aa: CASSPSGSLRHEQYF

v_call: TRBV6-6
clone_size: -
j_call: TRBJ2-3
d_call: -
cdr3_length: 13
cdr3_nt: TGTGCCAGCAGTTACAAGGGAATAGATACGCAGTATTTT
cdr3_aa: CASSYKGIDTQYF

v_call: TRBV20-1
clone_size: -
j_call: TRBJ2-3
d_call: TRBD1
cdr3_length: 15
cdr3_nt: TGCAGTGCTAGTTGGACGAGACAGGGACCGGATACGCAGTATTTT
cdr3_aa: CSASWTRQGPDTQYF

v_call: TRBV7-2
clone_size: once
j_call: TRBJ1-1
d_call: TRBD1
cdr3_length: 16
cdr3_nt: TGTGCCAGCAGCTTAATTCCGGGACAGGGGTCCACTGAAGCTTTCTTT
cdr3_aa: CASSLIPGQGSTEAFF

v_call: TRBV2
clone_size: -
j_call: TRBJ2-1
d_call: TRBD2
cdr3_length: 16
cdr3_nt: TGTGCCAGCACCCCCCCCGGGACTAGCGGTTACAATGAGCAGTTCTTC
cdr3_aa: CASTPPGTSGYNEQFF

v_call: TRBV20-1
clone_size: -
j_call: TRBJ2-1
d_call: TRBD2
cdr3_length: 18
cdr3_nt: TGCAGTGCTAGAGCGTTTTCGGCTAGCGGGGGTATTTGGGATGAGCAGTTCTTC
cdr3_aa: CSARAFSASGGIWDEQFF

v_call: TRBV5-6
clone_size: -
j_call: TRBJ2-5
d_call: -
cdr3_length: 13
cdr3_nt: TGTGCCAGCAGCATAGACGAGAAAGAGACCCAGTACTTC
cdr3_aa: CASSIDEKETQYF

v_call: TRBV12-3/TRBV12-4
clone_size: once
j_call: TRBJ1-1
d_call: -
cdr3_length: 13
cdr3_nt: TGTGCCAGCAGTTCTACAAGATACACTGAAGCTTTCTTT
cdr3_aa: CASSSTRYTEAFF

v_call: TRBV20-1
clone_size: -
j_call: TRBJ2-1
d_call: TRBD2
cdr3_length: 14
cdr3_nt: TGTAGTGCGCCACTAGCGGGGGGACACTGGGAGCAGTTCTTC
cdr3_aa: CSAPLAGGHWEQFF

v_call: TRBV20-1
clone_size: -
j_call: TRBJ1-6
d_call: -
cdr3_length: 13
cdr3_nt: TGCAGTGCTAGGAGGGACATCAATTCACCCCTCCACTTT
cdr3_aa: CSARRDINSPLHF

v_call: TRBV19
clone_size: -
j_call: TRBJ2-1
d_call: -
cdr3_length: 17
cdr3_nt: TGTGCCAGCCAACCCGGGACCCGGGTCTCTCTAGGGAATGAGCAGTTCTTC
cdr3_aa: CASQPGTRVSLGNEQFF

v_call: TRBV20-1
clone_size: -
j_call: TRBJ2-3
d_call: -
cdr3_length: 15
cdr3_nt: TGCAGTGCTAGAGGACGAGCGATCGTTGCAGATACGCAGTATTTT
cdr3_aa: CSARGRAIVADTQYF

v_call: TRBV20-1
clone_size: -
j_call: TRBJ2-7
d_call: TRBD1
cdr3_length: 15
cdr3_nt: TGCAGTGCGATAGGCGACAGGGGAACACATGACGAGCAGTACTTC
cdr3_aa: CSAIGDRGTHDEQYF

v_call: TRBV10-3
clone_size: -
j_call: TRBJ2-7
d_call: TRBD2
cdr3_length: 13
cdr3_nt: TGTGCCACCGTGCGGCGGGAGGGCAACGAGCAGTACTTC
cdr3_aa: CATVRREGNEQYF

v_call: TRBV7-2
clone_size: -
j_call: TRBJ2-3
d_call: -
cdr3_length: 15
cdr3_nt: TGTGCCAGCAGCTTCTTAATGGCTAGCACAGATACGCAGTATTTT
cdr3_aa: CASSFLMASTDTQYF

v_call: TRBV29-1
clone_size: few
j_call: TRBJ1-4
d_call: -
cdr3_length: 15
cdr3_nt: TGCAGCGTACTCGGGGGGAGACAGTCTAATGAAAAACTGTTTTTT
cdr3_aa: CSVLGGRQSNEKLFF

v_call: TRBV20-1
clone_size: few
j_call: TRBJ2-3
d_call: TRBD1
cdr3_length: 14
cdr3_nt: TGCAGTGCTAGGGCCGGGACAGGGGGGGATACGCAGTATTTT
cdr3_aa: CSARAGTGGDTQYF

v_call: TRBV20-1
clone_size: -
j_call: TRBJ2-1
d_call: -
cdr3_length: 10
cdr3_nt: TGCACCAACAAGAGGGGGGAGCAGTTCTTC
cdr3_aa: CTNKRGEQFF

v_call: TRBV10-3
clone_size: -
j_call: TRBJ2-5
d_call: TRBD2
cdr3_length: 18
cdr3_nt: TGTGCCATCAGTACCTCCCCGGGACTAGCGGGGGGCCAAGAGACCCAGTACTTC
cdr3_aa: CAISTSPGLAGGQETQYF

v_call: TRBV7-7
clone_size: -
j_call: TRBJ2-1
d_call: TRBD1
cdr3_length: 18
cdr3_nt: TGTGCCAGCAGCTTATCCAATGCCGGGACAGGCGCCTACAATGAGCAGTTCTTC
cdr3_aa: CASSLSNAGTGAYNEQFF